The next 19 T cell receptor beta chains were all read from a single sample in a study of blood T cell repertoires in COVID-19. Clones were read by immunoSEQ multiplex PCR, and TCRdb kept only the in-frame ones, dropping some. The sample has more than 150,000 clones, 94% seen once; the top ten hold approximately 0.69%. The sample consisted of peripheral blood. These receptor sequences come from a man aged 25-45 years with COVID-19, enrolled during active disease.

The chain combines TRBV2 with TRBJ1-3, with a weak D call TRBD1 (6 bases). Germline loops: CDR1 SNHLY, CDR2 FYNNEI. The CDR3 has 15 amino acids. V lost 7 bases, J lost 1 base, and 14 bases lay in between. The CDR3 sequence: CASTQDRISGNTIYF. The CDR3 coding sequence is TGTGCCAGCACCCAAGACAGGATTTCTGGAAACACCATATATTTT.

The chain combines TRBV6-4 with TRBJ2-3; TRBD1 aligns across 7 bases. Trimming cost V 5 bases and J 4 bases; bases outside gene matches: 9. Germline V gene data show CDR1 as MRHNA and CDR2 as SNTAGT. This CDR3 contains 15 residues. The CDR3 DNA is TGTGCCAGCAGTTACAGGGGTGGTCGGGCAGATACGCAGTATTTT. Its protein product is CASSYRGGRADTQYF.

The chain uses TRBV14 and TRBJ1-1, with 8 bases lining up with TRBD1. Looked up from germline, CDR1 is SGHDN and CDR2 is FVKESK. The trim removed 2 bases at V and 3 bases at J, leaving 5 bases unmatched. The length of the CDR3 is 15 residues. The chain's CDR3 is CASSQWTGHDTEAFF. For the CDR3, the DNA is TGTGCCAGCAGCCAATGGACAGGGCACGACACTGAAGCTTTCTTT.

The chain is built from TRBV7-9 and TRBJ1-6; 9 positions match TRBD1. J was trimmed by 5 bases and V by 11 bases; bases with no gene match: 4. This CDR3 is built from 13 residues. Germline loops: CDR1 SEHNR, CDR2 FQNEAQ (reference sequence). This chain's CDR3 is CAGRQGDNSPLHF. The DNA of the CDR3 is TGTGCCGGTAGACAGGGGGATAATTCACCCCTCCACTTT. The variable domain in full, completed from reference TRBV7-9 and TRBJ1-6, reads DTGVSQNPRHKITKRGQNVTFRCDPISEHNRLYWYRQTLGQGPEFLTYFQNEAQLEKSRLLSDRFSAERPKGSFSTLEIQRTEQGDSAMYLCAGRQGDNSPLHFGNGTRLTVT.

V and J are TRBV7-9 and TRBJ1-2; D is possibly TRBD1 (5 bases). This CDR3 has 15 residues. The V and J ends lost 3 bases and 2 bases respectively, with 13 bases between them. CDR1 is SEHNR and CDR2 is FQNEAQ in the germline V gene (reference sequence). The CDR3 bases are TGTGCCAGCAGCTTTGGGGGGGTCCTCAACTATGGCTACACCTTC. Amino acids: CASSFGGVLNYGYTF.

The V gene is TRBV28, the J gene TRBJ2-5; 7 bases are shared with TRBD2. The CDR3 loop spans 14 amino acids. Germline V lookup: CDR1 MDHEN, CDR2 SYDVKM. Unmatched junction bases numbered 5, after V lost 2 bases and J lost 5 bases. CDR3 sequence (DNA): TGTGCCAGCAGTTTAGGGGGGGATTGGGAGACCCAGTACTTC. This translates into CASSLGGDWETQYF.

The V and J genes are TRBV29-1 and TRBJ2-7; tentatively, D is TRBD2 (5 bases). Trimming shortened V by 4 bases and J by 1 base, and 14 bases separated the two germline ends. The CDR3 spans 14 residues. In germline, CDR1 is SQVTM, CDR2 ANQGSEA. CDR3 sequence reads: CSVAWVTGSYEQYF. The CDR3 DNA is TGCAGCGTTGCCTGGGTGACGGGATCCTACGAGCAGTACTTC.

This clone was recorded only once. The chain carries TRBV2 and TRBJ2-3; 7 bases match TRBD2. There are 15 residues in the CDR3. The V segment lost 6 bases and the J segment 3 bases; nucleotides outside the gene matches: 9. Per germline, CDR1 SNHLY and CDR2 FYNNEI. The DNA of the CDR3 is TGTGCCAGCAGGGGACCGGGGCGGGGGACAGATACGCAGTATTTT. It specifies CASRGPGRGTDTQYF. The full variable domain, rest sourced from reference TRBV2 and TRBJ2-3, is EPEVTQTPSHQVTQMGQEVILRCVPISNHLYFYWYRQILGQKVEFLVSFYNNEISEKSEIFDDQFSVERPDGSNFTLKIRSTKLEDSAMYFCASRGPGRGTDTQYFGPGTRLTVL.

V usage is TRBV6-1 and J usage is TRBJ1-2, with unresolved D. Germline CDR1 reads MNHNS; CDR2 reads SASEGT. CDR3 size: 13 residues. The ends were cut back, 3 bases at V and 3 bases at J, with 8 bases in the middle. The CDR3 protein is CASSDRLDYGYTF. CDR3 in DNA: TGTGCCAGCAGTGACAGGTTGGACTATGGCTACACCTTC.

The CDR3 sequence: CASSPGQGRGYTF. CDR3 bases: TGTGCCAGCAGCCCGGGACAGGGACGTGGCTACACCTTC. The chain recombines TRBV3-1 (or the pseudogene TRBV3-2) with TRBJ1-2; 9 nucleotides agree with TRBD1. Germline V CDR1 and CDR2: LGHDT, YNNKEL (reference sequence). Trimming at V came to 4 bases and at J to 7 bases, leaving 4 bases not matched to a gene. The CDR3 spans 13 residues.

This chain connects TRBV6-5 to TRBJ1-2, with D maybe TRBD1 (6 bases). Germline V gives CDR1 MNHEY, CDR2 SVGAGI. V shed 6 bases and J shed 5 bases, with 13 bases lying between them. This CDR3 has 13 amino acids. CDR3 amino acids: CASRRGGPYGYTF. The CDR3 bases are TGTGCCAGCAGGAGGGGGGGGCCTTATGGCTACACCTTC.

This sequence joins TRBV19 and TRBJ1-5; tentatively, D is TRBD1 (5 bases). Germline V CDR1 and CDR2: LNHDA, SQIVND (reference sequence). This CDR3 region has 15 residues. Trimming removed 6 bases at V and 2 bases at J, with 14 bases between. CDR3 DNA sequence: TGTGCCAGTAGCCACCTGGGGGGAGGCAATCAGCCCCAGCATTTT. Protein: CASSHLGGGNQPQHF.

The rearrangement links TRBV30 to TRBJ2-3; maybe TRBD1 (5 bases). CDR1 and CDR2 from the germline V gene are GTSNPN and SVGIG (reference sequence). The CDR3 has 13 residues. V lost 8 bases to trimming and J lost 5 bases, with 17 bases between them. CDR3 residues: CARSSGSLDTQYF. The DNA for the CDR3 is TGTGCCAGGTCATCAGGGTCCCTAGATACGCAGTATTTT.

This clone was seen just once. The chain links TRBV29-1 to TRBJ1-4, with TRBD1 matching over 10 bases. J gave up 4 bases and V 2 bases, and 7 bases lay outside the gene matches. This CDR3 has 16 residues. Per the germline V gene, CDR1 is SQVTM and CDR2 is ANQGSEA. The CDR3 spells CSVEMGTGAVNEKLFF. The CDR3 bases are TGCAGCGTTGAAATGGGGACAGGGGCCGTTAATGAAAAACTGTTTTTT.

The chain links TRBV10-3 to TRBJ1-6; 8 bases are a match to TRBD1. The V gene's germline CDR1 is ENHRY and CDR2 SYGVKD. The CDR3 is 14 residues long. The junction had 13 bases not matched to a gene; V was cut back by 2 bases and J by 19 bases. The CDR3 bases are TGTGCCATCAGTGAGGTCTTGGGGACAGGACCCATTCACTTT. It codes for CAISEVLGTGPIHF.

The chain carries TRBV7-3 and TRBJ1-2, with 8 positions matching TRBD1. The J segment lost 5 bases and the V segment lost 4 bases, leaving 6 bases of the junction unmatched. The germline CDR1 and CDR2 sequences are SGHTA and FQGTGA. This CDR3 spans 14 amino acids. CDR3 bases: TGTGCCAGCAGCTCCGGACAGGGCGGGTATGGCTACACCTTC. Protein: CASSSGQGGYGYTF.

In its sample, this clone was seen once. This sequence joins TRBV3-1 (or the pseudogene TRBV3-2) and TRBJ1-5; tentative D call: TRBD1 (5 bases). Germline lookup yields CDR1 LGHDT and CDR2 YNNKEL (reference sequence). This CDR3 comprises 15 residues. V was trimmed by 0 bases and J by 5 bases, leaving 11 bases between them. The CDR3 DNA reads as TGTGCCAGCAGCCAAGATTATTCGGGGGATCAGCCCCAGCATTTT. This sequence encodes CASSQDYSGDQPQHF.

The V gene is TRBV6-1, the J gene TRBJ2-5; 12 nucleotides align to TRBD2. V was pared by 3 bases and J by 4 bases, with 9 bases of the junction left unmatched. The length of the CDR3 is 17 residues. Germline assignment: CDR1 MNHNS and CDR2 SASEGT. The chain's CDR3 is CASSDQLAGGRRETQYF. The DNA of the CDR3 is TGTGCCAGCAGTGATCAACTAGCGGGGGGAAGGAGAGAGACCCAGTACTTC.

V is TRBV15 and J is TRBJ1-2; tentative D call: TRBD1 (6 bases). Germline assignment: CDR1 LNHNV and CDR2 YYDKDF (reference sequence). CDR3 length: 12 residues. The V end was cut by 4 bases, the J end by 8 bases, with 11 bases between. Here the CDR3 reads CATSNPQGGYTF. DNA for the CDR3: TGTGCCACCAGCAACCCACAGGGCGGCTACACCTTC.